This T cell receptor (beta chain) emerged from a study of OX40 agonist ivuxolimab in advanced cancers. Overall study context: The dose of intravenous ivuxolimab that patients received every 2 weeks ranged from 0.01 to 10 mg/kg. Study-level findings and limits: Normalized expansion of T-cell clones was also low for some nonresponders.

A remark on this clone: Its antigen is undetermined.

Profiling relied on immunoSEQ multiplex PCR, and the TCRdb table lists in-frame clones only, not all of them. The sample includes over 50,000 clones, 82% of them seen just once. Here the sequenced sample was CD4+ or CD8+ T cells sorted from blood, taken in a trial of the OX40 agonist ivuxolimab. The receptor's source is an adult with an advanced solid tumor such as melanoma, head and neck, liver or kidney cancer.

The CDR3 region is CASSLERTSTANYGYTF. CDR3 bases: TGTGCCAGCAGCTTAGAACGGACTTCCACTGCTAACTATGGCTACACCTTC. This chain joins TRBV7-9 and TRBJ1-2; D ambiguous. Germline V gene lookup returns CDR1 SEHNR and CDR2 FQNEAQ (reference sequence). The CDR3 is 17 amino acids. V lost 1 base and J 0 bases, leaving 15 bases between the germline ends.